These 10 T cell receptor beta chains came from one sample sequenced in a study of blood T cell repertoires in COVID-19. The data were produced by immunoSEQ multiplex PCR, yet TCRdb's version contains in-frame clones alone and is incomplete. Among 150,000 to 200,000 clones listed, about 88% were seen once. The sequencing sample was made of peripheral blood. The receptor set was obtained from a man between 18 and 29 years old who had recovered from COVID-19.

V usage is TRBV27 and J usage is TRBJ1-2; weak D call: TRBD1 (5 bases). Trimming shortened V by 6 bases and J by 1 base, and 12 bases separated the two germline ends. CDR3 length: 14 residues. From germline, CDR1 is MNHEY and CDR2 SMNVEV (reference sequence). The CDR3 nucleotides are TGTGCCAGCAGCCAGCAGGGAGGTAACTATGGCTACACCTTC. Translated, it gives CASSQQGGNYGYTF.

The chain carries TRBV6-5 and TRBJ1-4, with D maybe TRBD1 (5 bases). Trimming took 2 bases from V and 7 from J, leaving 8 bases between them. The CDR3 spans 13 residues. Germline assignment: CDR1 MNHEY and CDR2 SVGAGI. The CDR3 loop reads CASSYQGAEKLFF. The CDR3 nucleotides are TGTGCCAGCAGTTACCAGGGCGCTGAAAAACTGTTTTTT.

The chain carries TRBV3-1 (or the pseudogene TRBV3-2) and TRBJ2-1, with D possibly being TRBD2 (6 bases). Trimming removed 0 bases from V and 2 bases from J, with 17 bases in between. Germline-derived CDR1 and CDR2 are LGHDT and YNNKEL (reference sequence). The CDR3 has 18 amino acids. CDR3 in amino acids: CASSQDDLGGIAYNEQFF. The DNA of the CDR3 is TGTGCCAGCAGCCAAGACGACCTGGGCGGGATCGCCTACAATGAGCAGTTCTTC.

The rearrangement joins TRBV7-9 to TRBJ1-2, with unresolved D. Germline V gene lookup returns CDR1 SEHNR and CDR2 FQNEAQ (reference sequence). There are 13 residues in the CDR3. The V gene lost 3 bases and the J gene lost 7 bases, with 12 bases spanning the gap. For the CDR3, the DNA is TGTGCCAGCAGCTTTCGGGGTGCTAGTGGCTACACCTTC. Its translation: CASSFRGASGYTF.

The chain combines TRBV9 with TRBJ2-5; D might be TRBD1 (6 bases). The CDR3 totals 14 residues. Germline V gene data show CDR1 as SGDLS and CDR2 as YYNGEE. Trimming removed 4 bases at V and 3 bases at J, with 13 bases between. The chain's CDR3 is CASSKDSQKETQYF. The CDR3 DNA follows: TGTGCCAGCAGCAAGGACAGCCAAAAAGAGACCCAGTACTTC.

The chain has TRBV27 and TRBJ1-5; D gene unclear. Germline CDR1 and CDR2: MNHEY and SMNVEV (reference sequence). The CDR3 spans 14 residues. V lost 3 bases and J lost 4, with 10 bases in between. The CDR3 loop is CASSFLGPNQPQHF. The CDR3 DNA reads TGTGCCAGCAGTTTCCTGGGCCCAAATCAGCCCCAGCATTTT.

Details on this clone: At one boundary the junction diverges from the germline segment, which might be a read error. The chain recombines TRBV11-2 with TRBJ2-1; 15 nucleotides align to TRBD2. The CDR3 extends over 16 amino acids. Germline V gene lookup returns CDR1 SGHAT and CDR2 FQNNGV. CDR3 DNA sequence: TGTGCCAGCACCTTACAAGGGACTAGCGGGGGGAATGAGCAGTTCTTC. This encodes CASTLQGTSGGNEQFF.

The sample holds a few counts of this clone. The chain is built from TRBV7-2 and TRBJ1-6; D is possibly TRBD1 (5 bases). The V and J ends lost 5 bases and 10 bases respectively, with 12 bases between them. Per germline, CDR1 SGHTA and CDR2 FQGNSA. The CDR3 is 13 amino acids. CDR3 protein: CASSLQRTSPLHF. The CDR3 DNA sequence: TGTGCCAGCAGCCTCCAAAGGACATCACCCCTCCACTTT.

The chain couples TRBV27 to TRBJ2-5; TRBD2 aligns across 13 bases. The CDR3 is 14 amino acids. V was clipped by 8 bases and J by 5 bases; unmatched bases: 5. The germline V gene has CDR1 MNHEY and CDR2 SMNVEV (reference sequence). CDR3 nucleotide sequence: TGTGCCAGCGGCGGACTAGCGGGAGTTGAGACCCAGTACTTC. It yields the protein CASGGLAGVETQYF.

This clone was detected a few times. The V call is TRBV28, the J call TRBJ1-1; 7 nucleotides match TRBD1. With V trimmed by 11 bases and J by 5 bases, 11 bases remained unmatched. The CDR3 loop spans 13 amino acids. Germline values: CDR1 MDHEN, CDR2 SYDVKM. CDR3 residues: CAVTGPFRTEAFF. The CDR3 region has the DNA TGTGCCGTGACAGGGCCTTTTAGGACTGAAGCTTTCTTT. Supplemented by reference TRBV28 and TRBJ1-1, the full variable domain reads DVKVTQSSRYLVKRTGEKVFLECVQDMDHENMFWYRQDPGLGLRLIYFSYDVKMKEKGDIPEGYSVSREKKERFSLILESASTNQTSMYLCAVTGPFRTEAFFGQGTRLTVV.